Shown below are 30 T cell receptor beta chains from a single sample sequenced in a study of blood T cells in healthy people across ages. The use of a sample-barcoded 5' primer and a J-beta primer mix characterized a second PCR of roughly 6 to 11 cycles. One entry per CDR3 protein, called by TCRdb with MiXCR from the 5' RACE reads. The repertoire consists of over 750,000 distinct CDR3 sequences, with 20% to 25% occurring once and the leading ten covering 9.4%. This same sample was also taken into another study, of T cells of mothers and their children.

The sample taken for sequencing was blood. The receptors originated from a boy under 18 in good health.

This clonotype was observed a few times. V and J are TRBV3-1 and TRBJ2-5, with D unresolved. The V gene's germline CDR1 is LGHDT and CDR2 YNNKEL (reference sequence). The CDR3 spans 13 residues. The V end lost 0 bases, the J end lost 5 bases, and 7 bases lay between the germline ends. In DNA form, the CDR3 reads TGTGCCAGCAGCCAAGAGGTTATCGAGACCCAGTACTTC. Its translation: CASSQEVIETQYF.

This sequence joins TRBV12-3 or TRBV12-4 and TRBJ2-7, with TRBD1 identical over 8 bases. The CDR3 totals 15 residues. V lost 1 base, J lost 12 bases, and 14 bases stayed unmatched. The CDR3 DNA sequence: TGTGCCAGCAGTTTAGGTGGGACAGGCCAAGAGACCCTGTACTTC. Protein sequence: CASSLGGTGQETLYF.

In this sample, this clonotype turned up a few times. The chain joins TRBV12-3 or TRBV12-4 to TRBJ2-5, with TRBD1 identical over 7 bases. The CDR3 is 14 residues long. With V trimmed by 7 bases and J by 2 bases, 7 bases remained unmatched. The DNA for the CDR3 is TGTGCCAGCACCCGTGGACAGGCGCAAGAGACCCAGTACTTC. It is translated as CASTRGQAQETQYF.

This clonotype was seen a handful of times. The junction differs from germline at one of its ends, possibly a read error. The chain links TRBV20-1 to TRBJ2-7, with TRBD1 matching 8 bases. The germline V gene encodes CDR1 DFQATT and CDR2 SNEGSKA (reference sequence). The CDR3 length is 15 residues. The chain's CDR3 is CSARDPQGETYEQYF. Here the CDR3 DNA reads TGCAGTGCCAGAGACCCACAGGGGGAGACCTACGAGCAGTACTTC.

This clonotype showed up many times. The chain combines TRBV7-2 with TRBJ2-5; the D is unclear. Germline CDR1 is SGHTA and CDR2 is FQGNSA. This CDR3 spans 12 amino acids. Trimming took 5 bases from V and 4 from J, leaving 8 bases between them. CDR3 DNA: TGTGCCAGCAGCCCAGGCCCAGAGACCCAGTACTTC. Translating it yields CASSPGPETQYF.

The rearrangement links TRBV28 to TRBJ1-2, with D possibly matching TRBD1 (5 bases). The germline V and J ends were trimmed by 8 bases and 4 bases, with 20 bases remaining between them. The CDR3 is 15 amino acids. Looked up from germline, CDR1 is MDHEN and CDR2 is SYDVKM. DNA of the CDR3: TGTGCCAGCGCCTGGGGGGTACAGACCATCTATGGCTACACCTTC. Protein: CASAWGVQTIYGYTF.

This clonotype has a handful of counts. V usage is TRBV4-3 and J usage is TRBJ1-2; unclear D gene. The CDR3 length is 13 residues. CDR1 and CDR2 from the germline V gene are LGHNA and YSLEER. Trimming left V 3 bases short and J 0 bases short, with 5 bases between. This chain's CDR3 is CASSHKSNYGYTF. CDR3 coding DNA: TGCGCCAGCAGCCACAAGTCTAACTATGGCTACACCTTC.

V gene TRBV28 combines with J gene TRBJ1-2, with 8 nucleotides matching TRBD1. The junction had 9 bases not matched to a gene; V was cut back by 5 bases and J by 4 bases. Germline CDR1 reads MDHEN; CDR2 reads SYDVKM. This CDR3 contains 15 residues. CDR3 residues: CASSIGTGSIYGYTF. Written as DNA, the CDR3 is TGTGCCAGCAGTATAGGGACAGGCTCCATCTATGGCTACACCTTC.

V gene TRBV7-9 combines with J gene TRBJ2-5; TRBD1 is a possible D gene (6 bases). There are 14 residues in the CDR3. Germline V gives CDR1 SEHNR, CDR2 FQNEAQ (reference sequence). Trimming took off 5 bases at V and 4 bases at J, with 14 bases between the two ends. The CDR3 here is CASSAAGERETQYF. CDR3 nucleotide sequence: TGTGCCAGCAGCGCGGCAGGGGAAAGAGAGACCCAGTACTTC.

The V and J genes are TRBV13 and TRBJ1-2; D not certain. CDR1 PRHDT and CDR2 FYEKMQ come from the germline V gene (reference sequence). V lost 2 bases and J lost 4, with 11 bases in between. The CDR3 runs to 14 residues. This chain's CDR3 is CASSLKQPGYGYTF. The CDR3 DNA is TGTGCCAGCAGCTTAAAACAGCCGGGCTATGGCTACACCTTC.

V is TRBV28 and J is TRBJ2-7, with a tentative D call TRBD1 (6 bases). The germline gives CDR1 MDHEN, CDR2 SYDVKM. The ends were cut back, 5 bases at V and 7 bases at J, with 24 bases in the middle. This CDR3 is 16 amino acids long. The CDR3 region is CASSPGTIPDKSEQYF. The CDR3 DNA reads as TGTGCCAGCAGTCCGGGGACAATTCCCGACAAGAGTGAGCAGTACTTC.

This clonotype was seen only a few times. This sequence joins TRBV29-1 and TRBJ2-5, with TRBD2 identical over 8 bases. Judging by the DNA end, TRBJ2-1 fits better; the J call may be wrong. The CDR3 consists of 13 residues. Germline CDR1 SQVTM, CDR2 ANQGSEA. CDR3: CSHGRADYNEQFF. In DNA form, the CDR3 reads TGCAGCCACGGGAGGGCCGACTACAATGAGCAGTTCTTC.

This chain uses TRBV28 with TRBJ1-1; TRBD1 agrees at 11 bases. Germline V CDR1 and CDR2: MDHEN, SYDVKM. V trimming: 6 bases; J trimming: 7 bases; junction bases outside the gene matches: 10. The length of the CDR3 is 15 residues. Written as DNA, the CDR3 is TGTGCCAGCAGCTGGGGCGGACAGGGGGCTGGTGAAGCTTTCTTT. It translates to CASSWGGQGAGEAFF.

The chain recombines TRBV6-6 with TRBJ2-6; the D gene could be TRBD1 or TRBD2 (5 bases each). CDR1 MNHNY and CDR2 SVGAGI come from the germline V gene (reference sequence). Trimming removed 8 bases at V and 4 bases at J, with 15 bases between. The CDR3 sequence is 15 residues long. The CDR3 loop reads CASAQIGDGANVLTF. The CDR3 DNA reads as TGTGCCAGCGCCCAAATTGGGGACGGGGCCAACGTCCTGACTTTC.

The CDR3 nucleotides read TGTGCCAGCAGGCCACGCCGGGACGTCGAAGAGACCCAGTACTTC. This codes for CASRPRRDVEETQYF. The chain couples TRBV3-1 to TRBJ2-5; D may be TRBD1 or TRBD2 (5 bases each). The length of the CDR3 is 15 residues. CDR1 is LGHDT, CDR2 YNNKEL, per germline (reference sequence). V gave up 6 bases and J gave up 3 bases, with 17 bases separating them.

This clonotype was seen a few times. The V call is TRBV4-1, the J call TRBJ1-1; D gene uncertain. Trimming removed 0 bases at V and 7 bases at J, with 12 bases between. CDR1 is MGHRA, CDR2 YSYEKL, per germline. The CDR3 consists of 14 residues. CDR3 residues: CASSQESRQDEAFF. As DNA, the CDR3 is TGCGCCAGCAGCCAAGAATCCCGGCAGGATGAAGCTTTCTTT.

This clonotype showed up just a few times. This chain connects TRBV27 to TRBJ2-5, with 9 nucleotides matching TRBD1. The end of the DNA aligns better with TRBJ2-7, so the J call may be wrong. The CDR3 runs to 15 residues. Germline loops: CDR1 MNHEY, CDR2 SMNVEV (reference sequence). CDR3 DNA sequence: TGTGCCAGCAGTTGGACAGGGGTCGGTTCCTACGAGCAGTACTTC. Protein: CASSWTGVGSYEQYF.

The table lists this clonotype with a few counts. This chain connects TRBV29-1 to TRBJ2-1, with D hard to call. Germline V gene sequence: CDR1 SQVTM, CDR2 ANQGSEA. The CDR3 runs 11 residues. The V end lost 4 bases, the J end lost 8 bases, and 9 bases lay between the germline ends. CDR3 in DNA: TGCAGCGTTGGGTTTAGGGATGAGCAGTTCTTC. Amino acids: CSVGFRDEQFF.

As DNA, the CDR3 is TGTGCCAGCAGCCCCGGGGGGGCCGGGGTGAAGGATACGCAGTATTTT. Protein product: CASSPGGAGVKDTQYF. This chain joins TRBV7-3 and TRBJ2-3; the match to TRBD2 covers 8 bases. The CDR3 runs to 16 residues. Germline assignment: CDR1 SGHTA and CDR2 FQGTGA. Trimming removed 5 bases from V and 6 bases from J; junction bases left unmatched: 13.

The rearrangement joins TRBV7-2 to TRBJ2-6; possibly TRBD2 for D (6 bases). The CDR3 consists of 17 residues. The germline V gene encodes CDR1 SGHTA and CDR2 FQGNSA. V shed 3 bases and J shed 0 bases, with 12 bases lying between them. In nucleotides, the CDR3 is TGTGCCAGCAGCTTCGGGGGAAGGGCCTCTGGGGCCAACGTCCTGACTTTC. Its protein product is CASSFGGRASGANVLTF.

V gene TRBV29-1 combines with J gene TRBJ2-3, with TRBD1 as a possible D gene (5 bases). This CDR3 comprises 14 residues. Between the trimmed V and J ends, which lost 7 bases and 6 bases, there was a span of 20 bases. Germline V gene sequence: CDR1 SQVTM, CDR2 ANQGSEA. The CDR3: CSARPRQGADTQYF. CDR3 nucleotides: TGCAGCGCCCGACCCAGACAAGGGGCGGATACGCAGTATTTT.

The chain couples TRBV29-1 to TRBJ2-1, with 7 bases identical to TRBD1. Trimming at V came to 3 bases and at J to 3 bases, leaving 5 bases not matched to a gene. The CDR3 runs 14 residues. Germline V gene lookup returns CDR1 SQVTM and CDR2 ANQGSEA. DNA of the CDR3: TGCAGCGTTGAGGGGGACAGCGACTACAATGAGCAGTTCTTC. Protein sequence: CSVEGDSDYNEQFF.

This clonotype has a handful of counts. V usage is TRBV6-1 and J usage is TRBJ2-1; tentative D call: TRBD2 (5 bases). CDR1 MNHNS and CDR2 SASEGT come from the germline V gene. The CDR3 has 16 residues. V lost 1 base and J lost 8, with 18 bases in between. In DNA form, the CDR3 reads TGTGCCAGCAGTGAAGGCCCTAGCTCCGCCGTTTATGAGCAGTTCTTC. It translates to CASSEGPSSAVYEQFF.

The V and J genes are TRBV20-1 and TRBJ2-4; TRBD2 is a possible D gene (5 bases). CDR3 length: 15 amino acids. Trimming shortened V by 6 bases and J by 0 bases, and 15 bases separated the two germline ends. Germline CDR1 is DFQATT and CDR2 is SNEGSKA (reference sequence). The CDR3 spells CSATKGSLAKNIQYF. As DNA, the CDR3 is TGCAGTGCGACTAAGGGATCTTTAGCCAAAAACATTCAGTACTTC.

To note about this clonotype: The junction differs from germline at one of its ends, possibly a read error. The chain carries TRBV27 and TRBJ2-1, with D perhaps matching TRBD1 or TRBD2 (6 bases each). The CDR3 spans 13 residues. Germline V gives CDR1 MNHEY, CDR2 SMNVEV (reference sequence). This CDR3 is CASSLGGDNELFF. The CDR3 DNA sequence: TGTGCCAGCAGTTTAGGCGGGGACAATGAGCTGTTCTTC.

The sample holds a few counts of this clonotype. The J gene is TRBJ1-2, the V gene TRBV7-9; 9 bases agree with TRBD1. J gave up 7 bases and V 3 bases, and 3 bases lay outside the gene matches. The CDR3 consists of 13 residues. In germline, CDR1 is SEHNR, CDR2 FQNEAQ (reference sequence). In DNA, the CDR3 is TGTGCCAGCAGCTTCGAGACAGGGGGTGGCTACACCTTC. It specifies CASSFETGGGYTF.

The rearrangement joins TRBV6-6 to TRBJ2-5; TRBD1 might be the D (5 bases). The CDR3 runs to 13 residues. Trimming took 5 bases from V and 4 from J, leaving 11 bases between them. The germline V gene encodes CDR1 MNHNY and CDR2 SVGAGI (reference sequence). This CDR3 is CASSTGRVETQYF. The CDR3 DNA sequence: TGTGCCAGCAGTACAGGTCGGGTAGAGACCCAGTACTTC.

CDR3 sequence: CATSPERVRETQYF. The CDR3 region has the DNA TGTGCCACTTCGCCGGAGCGGGTCAGGGAGACCCAGTACTTC. The genes are TRBV27 and TRBJ2-5; D is possibly TRBD2 (6 bases). This CDR3 is 14 amino acids long. Trimming took off 10 bases at V and 5 bases at J, with 20 bases between the two ends. Germline V gene sequence: CDR1 MNHEY, CDR2 SMNVEV (reference sequence).

The gene calls are TRBV19 and TRBJ2-5; 8 bases agree with TRBD1. Germline values: CDR1 LNHDA, CDR2 SQIVND (reference sequence). This CDR3 spans 16 amino acids. The junction had 7 bases not matched to a gene; V was cut back by 3 bases and J by 1 base. Here the CDR3 reads CASSMQSTGGQETQYF. In DNA, the CDR3 is TGTGCCAGTAGTATGCAATCTACAGGGGGCCAAGAGACCCAGTACTTC.

This clonotype was picked up a small number of times. V usage is TRBV5-1 and J usage is TRBJ1-1, with D possibly TRBD1 on 6 matching bases. This CDR3 spans 17 amino acids. From germline, CDR1 is SGHRS and CDR2 YFSETQ. Deletions cut 1 base from V and 1 base from J, with 17 bases between. The chain's CDR3 is CASSLFGTQSTNTEAFF. The CDR3 DNA is TGCGCCAGCAGCTTGTTCGGGACACAGTCAACGAACACTGAAGCTTTCTTT.